This T cell receptor beta chain stems from a study of blood T cell repertoires in COVID-19. This CDR3 has 11 residues. Germline values: CDR1 MNHNS, CDR2 SASEGT. As concerns this clone: An end of the junction does not agree with germline; a read error may underlie this.

The data were produced by immunoSEQ multiplex PCR, yet TCRdb's version contains in-frame clones alone and is incomplete. The table has 130,000 or so clones, around 85% seen once. The clonotype originates from a human donor in a cohort sampled during active COVID-19. The V gene is TRBV6-1, the J gene TRBJ1-2, with TRBD1 matching 9 bases. The sample taken for sequencing was peripheral blood. The CDR3 DNA follows: TGTGCCAGCAGTGATCGGGACAGGGCCGCCTTC. Protein product: CASSDRDRAAF.